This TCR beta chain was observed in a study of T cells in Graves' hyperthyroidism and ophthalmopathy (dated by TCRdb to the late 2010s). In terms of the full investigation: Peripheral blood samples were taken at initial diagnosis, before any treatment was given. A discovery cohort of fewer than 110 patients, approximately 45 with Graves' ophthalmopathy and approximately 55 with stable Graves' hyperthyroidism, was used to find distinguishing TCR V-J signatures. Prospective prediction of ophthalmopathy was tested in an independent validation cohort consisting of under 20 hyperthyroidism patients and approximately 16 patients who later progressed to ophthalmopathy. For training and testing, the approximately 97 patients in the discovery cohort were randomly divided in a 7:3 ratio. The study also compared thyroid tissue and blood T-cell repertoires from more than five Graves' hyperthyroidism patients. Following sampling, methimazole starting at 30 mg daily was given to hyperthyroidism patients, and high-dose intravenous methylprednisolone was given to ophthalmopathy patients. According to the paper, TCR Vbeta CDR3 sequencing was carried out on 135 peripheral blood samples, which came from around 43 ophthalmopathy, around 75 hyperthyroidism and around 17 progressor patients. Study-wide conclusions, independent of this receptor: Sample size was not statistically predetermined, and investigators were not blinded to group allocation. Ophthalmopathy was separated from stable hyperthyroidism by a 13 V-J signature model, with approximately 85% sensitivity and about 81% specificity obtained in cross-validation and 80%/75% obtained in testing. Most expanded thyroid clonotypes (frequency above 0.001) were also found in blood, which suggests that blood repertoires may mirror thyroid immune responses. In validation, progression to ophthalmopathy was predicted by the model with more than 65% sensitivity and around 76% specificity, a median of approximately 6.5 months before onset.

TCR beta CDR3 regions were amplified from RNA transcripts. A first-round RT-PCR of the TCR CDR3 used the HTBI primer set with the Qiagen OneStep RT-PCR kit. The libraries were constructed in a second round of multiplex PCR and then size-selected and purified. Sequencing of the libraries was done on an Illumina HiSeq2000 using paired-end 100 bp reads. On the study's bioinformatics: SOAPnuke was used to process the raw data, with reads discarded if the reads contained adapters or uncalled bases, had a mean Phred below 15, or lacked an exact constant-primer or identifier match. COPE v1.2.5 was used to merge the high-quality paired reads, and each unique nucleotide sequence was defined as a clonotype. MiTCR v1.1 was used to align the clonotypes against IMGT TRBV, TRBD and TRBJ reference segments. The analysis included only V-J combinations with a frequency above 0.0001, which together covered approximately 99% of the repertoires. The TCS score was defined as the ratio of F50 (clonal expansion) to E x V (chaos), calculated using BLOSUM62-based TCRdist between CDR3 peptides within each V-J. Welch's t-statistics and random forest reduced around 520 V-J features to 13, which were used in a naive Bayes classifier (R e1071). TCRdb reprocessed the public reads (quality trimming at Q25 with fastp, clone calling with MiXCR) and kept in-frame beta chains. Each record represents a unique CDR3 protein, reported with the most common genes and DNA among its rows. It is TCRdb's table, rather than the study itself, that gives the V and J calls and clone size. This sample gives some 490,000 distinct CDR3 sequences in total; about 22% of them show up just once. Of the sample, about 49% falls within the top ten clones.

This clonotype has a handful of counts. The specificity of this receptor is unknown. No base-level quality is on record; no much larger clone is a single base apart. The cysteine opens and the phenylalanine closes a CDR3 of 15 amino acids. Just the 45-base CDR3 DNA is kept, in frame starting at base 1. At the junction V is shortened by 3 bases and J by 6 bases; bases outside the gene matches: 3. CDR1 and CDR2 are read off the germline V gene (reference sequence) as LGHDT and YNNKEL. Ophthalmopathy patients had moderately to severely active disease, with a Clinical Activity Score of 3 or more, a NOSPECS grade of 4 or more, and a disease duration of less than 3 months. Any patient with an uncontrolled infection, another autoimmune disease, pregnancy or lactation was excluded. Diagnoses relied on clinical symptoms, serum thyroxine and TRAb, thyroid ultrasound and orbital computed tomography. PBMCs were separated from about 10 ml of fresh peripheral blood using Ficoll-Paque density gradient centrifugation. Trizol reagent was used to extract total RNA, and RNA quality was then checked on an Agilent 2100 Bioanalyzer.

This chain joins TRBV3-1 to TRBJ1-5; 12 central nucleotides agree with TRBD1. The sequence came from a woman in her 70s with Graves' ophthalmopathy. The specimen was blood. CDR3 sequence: CASSQGTGGPQPQHF. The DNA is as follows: TGTGCCAGCAGCCAGGGGACAGGGGGCCCTCAGCCCCAGCATTTT.